Detailed here is one TCR beta chain. The record originates from a study of Ad26.COV2.S vaccination and SARS-CoV-2 variants. Using immunoSEQ multiplex PCR, the repertoire was profiled, and TCRdb retains in-frame clones only, with some absent. The repertoire holds 200,000 to 300,000 clones, with over 75% as singletons. Treatment indicated: about 20 received Ad26.COV2.S at low or high dose, single or two shots; several received placebo; per-sample allocation not given. The samples date from day 63 after the first vaccine or placebo injection. Germline CDR1 is MNHEY and CDR2 is SVGEGT. The ends were cut back, 2 bases at V and 6 bases at J, with 2 bases in the middle. This CDR3 is 12 amino acids long.

The TCR sequence derives from a person between 18 and 65 years old who received the Ad26.COV2.S COVID-19 vaccine or a placebo. The gene calls are TRBV6-2 or TRBV6-3 and TRBJ1-6; D unresolved. The sample consisted of peripheral blood, taken in a trial of Ad26.COV2.S vaccine versus placebo. CDR3 bases: TGTGCCAGCAGTTACCTTAATTCACCCCTCCACTTT. Amino acids: CASSYLNSPLHF.